This T cell receptor beta chain emerged from a study of T cell clonotyping in hematopoietic cell transplantation. Germline V gives CDR1 SNHLY, CDR2 FYNNEI. V was pared by 3 bases and J by 4 bases, with 2 bases of the junction left unmatched. CDR3 length: 13 amino acids. This clone was detected a few times. Sequencing used immunoSEQ multiplex PCR; TCRdb keeps in-frame clones, though not all of them. The data show roughly 8,400 clones, with 60% to 80% seen just once and around 20% held by the top ten. This chain joins TRBV2 and TRBJ1-2; 7 nucleotides match TRBD1. The source is a male patient aged 55-69 years who had an allogeneic stem cell transplant from an unrelated donor, so the T cells may come from the graft donor. Some clones in this sample may be carry-over from other donors' samples. The sample consisted of peripheral blood mononuclear cells, taken 100 days after allogeneic stem cell transplant. In DNA, the CDR3 is TGTGCCAGCAGTGATGAGGGGGCCTATGGCTACACCTTC. This encodes CASSDEGAYGYTF.